Many counts were recorded for the clone carrying this T cell receptor beta chain. CDR1 is DFQATT, CDR2 SNEGSKA, per germline (reference sequence). CDR3 length equals 11 residues. V was shortened by 5 bases and J by 15 bases, with 17 bases between the two germline ends. TCRdb re-called the 5' RACE reads with MiXCR, one entry per CDR3 protein. The profile shows 10,000 to 15,000 distinct CDR3 sequences, less than 25% of them singletons. This TCR came from a female donor with breast cancer. The source material was naive CD4+ T cells sorted from blood. Documented subset: naive CD4+ T cells, CD4+CD45RA+CD25-. The chain recombines TRBV20-1 with TRBJ2-1; tentative D call: TRBD1 (6 bases). This CDR3 reads CSAWDNWFGFF. The CDR3 nucleotides are TGCAGTGCTTGGGACAATTGGTTTGGGTTCTTC.